The 4 T cell receptor beta chains given below trace back to one sample, sequenced in a study of T-cell memory formation after mild COVID-19. Each CDR3 protein gets one entry after TCRdb re-called the 5' RACE reads with MiXCR. Among 80,000 to 95,000 distinct CDR3 sequences listed, around 25% were seen once. The sequenced sample was PBMCs or a T cell subset sorted from them (not recorded which). All receptors come from a man between 18 and 35 years old who had mild COVID-19 (a few samples of this study predate the infection). Cell type and time point are not known.

The chain combines TRBV29-1 with TRBJ1-4; 7 bases are shared with TRBD1. From germline, CDR1 is SQVTM and CDR2 ANQGSEA. V trimming: 6 bases; J trimming: 0 bases; junction bases outside the gene matches: 7. This CDR3 spans 15 amino acids. Here the CDR3 reads CSVRGDSTTNEKLFF. The CDR3 DNA is TGCAGCGTCCGCGGGGACAGTACAACTAATGAAAAACTGTTTTTT.

This clonotype showed up just a few times. The chain carries TRBV28 and TRBJ1-1, with TRBD1 as a possible D gene (6 bases). Per germline, CDR1 MDHEN and CDR2 SYDVKM. Trimming stripped 0 bases from V and 4 bases from J, with 12 bases between. The CDR3 runs to 15 residues. The chain's CDR3 is CASSLWGQRGTEAFF. The CDR3 coding sequence is TGTGCCAGCAGTTTATGGGGACAAAGGGGCACTGAAGCTTTCTTT.

V and J are TRBV15 and TRBJ1-2; D not certain. The CDR3 has 14 residues. With 1 base removed from V and 3 bases from J, the gap between germline ends came to 9 bases. The germline V gene encodes CDR1 LNHNV and CDR2 YYDKDF (reference sequence). CDR3 amino acids: CATSRVISDYGYTF. As DNA, the CDR3 is TGTGCCACCAGCAGAGTTATCTCTGACTATGGCTACACCTTC.

The chain employs TRBV14 and TRBJ2-3; D is possibly TRBD2 (6 bases). The V gene lost 4 bases and the J gene lost 6 bases, with 8 bases spanning the gap. The germline gives CDR1 SGHDN, CDR2 FVKESK. The CDR3 is made up of 12 amino acids. The CDR3 spells CASSPGSDTQYF. CDR3 bases: TGTGCCAGCAGCCCCGGGAGCGATACGCAGTATTTT.